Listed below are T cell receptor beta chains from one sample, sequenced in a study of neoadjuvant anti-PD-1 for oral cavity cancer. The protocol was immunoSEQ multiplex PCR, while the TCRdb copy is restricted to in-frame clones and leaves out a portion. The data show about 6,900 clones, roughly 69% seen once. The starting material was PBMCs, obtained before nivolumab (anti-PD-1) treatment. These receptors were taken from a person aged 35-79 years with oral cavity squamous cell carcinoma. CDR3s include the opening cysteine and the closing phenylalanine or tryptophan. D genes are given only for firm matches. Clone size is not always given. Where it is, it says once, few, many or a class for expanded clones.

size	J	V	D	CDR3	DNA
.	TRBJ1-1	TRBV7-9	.	CASSLNTNTEAFF	TGTGCCAGCAGCTTAAATACGAACACTGAAGCTTTCTTT
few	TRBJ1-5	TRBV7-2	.	CASSPSNQPQHF	TGTGCCAGCAGCCCCTCCAATCAGCCCCAGCATTTT
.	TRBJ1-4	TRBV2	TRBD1	CASTKGQINEKLFF	TGTGCCAGCACCAAGGGACAGATAAATGAAAAACTGTTTTTT
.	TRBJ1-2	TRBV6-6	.	CASLVRNYGYTF	TGTGCCAGCCTAGTTAGGAACTATGGCTACACCTTC
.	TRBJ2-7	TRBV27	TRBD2	CASSSGLAGVGEQYF	TGTGCCAGCAGTTCGGGACTAGCGGGGGTTGGCGAGCAGTACTTC
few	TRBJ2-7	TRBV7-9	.	CASSLPEAYEQYF	TGTGCCAGCAGCTTGCCCGAAGCCTACGAGCAGTACTTC
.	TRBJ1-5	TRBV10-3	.	CAISEVGRPQHF	TGTGCCATCAGTGAAGTAGGGCGGCCCCAGCATTTT
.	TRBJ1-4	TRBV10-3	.	CAIKFRKSREKLFF	TGTGCCATCAAATTCAGGAAATCACGAGAAAAACTGTTTTTT
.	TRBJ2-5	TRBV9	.	CASSATGRKETQYF	TGTGCCAGCAGCGCAACAGGGCGAAAAGAGACCCAGTACTTC
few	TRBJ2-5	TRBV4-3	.	CASSQVQTGQTQYF	TGCGCCAGCAGCCAAGTTCAAACAGGGCAGACCCAGTACTTC
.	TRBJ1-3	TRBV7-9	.	CASSSNGLFSGNTIYF	TGTGCCAGCAGCTCGAACGGACTCTTCTCTGGAAACACCATATATTTT
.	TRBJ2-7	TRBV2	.	CASRVFGEQYF	TGTGCCAGCAGAGTCTTTGGCGAGCAGTACTTC
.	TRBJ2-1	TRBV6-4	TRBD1	CASSERGGQGGNEQFF	TGTGCCAGCAGTGAGAGAGGGGGACAGGGTGGGAATGAGCAGTTCTTC
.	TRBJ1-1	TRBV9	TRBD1	CASSVRTGGDTEAFF	TGTGCCAGCAGCGTCCGGACAGGGGGCGACACTGAAGCTTTCTTT
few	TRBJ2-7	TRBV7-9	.	CASSPPRAYEQYF	TGTGCCAGCAGCCCGCCACGAGCCTACGAGCAGTACTTC
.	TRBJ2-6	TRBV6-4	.	CASRTWSGANVLTF	TGTGCCAGCAGGACATGGTCTGGGGCCAACGTCCTGACTTTC
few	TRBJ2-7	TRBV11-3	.	CASSLDNAYEQYF	TGTGCCAGCAGCTTAGACAACGCCTACGAGCAGTACTTC
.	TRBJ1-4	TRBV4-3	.	CASSQAQRHSNDNEKLFF	TGCGCCAGCAGCCAAGCACAGAGACACTCTAACGATAATGAAAAACTGTTTTTT
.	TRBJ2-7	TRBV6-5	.	CASSYSAAVQSYEQYF	TGTGCCAGCAGTTACTCGGCCGCGGTACAGTCCTACGAGCAGTACTTC
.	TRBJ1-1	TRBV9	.	CASSPDLDTEAFF	TGTGCCAGCAGCCCCGACCTAGACACTGAAGCTTTCTTT
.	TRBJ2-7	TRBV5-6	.	CASSLIGRVYEQYF	TGTGCCAGCAGCTTAATCGGGCGGGTCTACGAGCAGTACTTC
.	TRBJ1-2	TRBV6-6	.	CASSPQGRANYGYTF	TGTGCCAGCAGTCCCCAGGGGAGAGCTAACTATGGCTACACCTTC
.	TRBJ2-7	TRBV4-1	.	CASSQDRNRVFYEQYF	TGCGCCAGCAGCCAAGATAGAAACAGGGTTTTTTACGAGCAGTACTTC
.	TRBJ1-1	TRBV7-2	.	CASSWTEYTEAFF	TGTGCCAGCAGCTGGACAGAATACACTGAAGCTTTCTTT
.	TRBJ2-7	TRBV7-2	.	CASSSSGSLFHEQYF	TGTGCCAGCAGCTCCTCAGGGTCACTTTTCCACGAGCAGTACTTC
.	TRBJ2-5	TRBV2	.	CASSELGGPGETQYF	TGTGCCAGCAGTGAACTTGGGGGCCCTGGAGAGACCCAGTACTTC
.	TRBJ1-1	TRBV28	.	CASSLTVRGPDTEAFF	TGTGCCAGCAGTTTGACGGTGAGGGGCCCGGACACTGAAGCTTTCTTT
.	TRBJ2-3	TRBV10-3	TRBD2	CAITAGGPTDTQYF	TGTGCCATCACAGCGGGGGGGCCGACAGATACGCAGTATTTT
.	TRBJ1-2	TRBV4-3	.	CASSQETGNGYGYTF	TGCGCCAGCAGCCAAGAGACCGGGAACGGCTATGGCTACACCTTC
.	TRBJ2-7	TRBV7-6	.	CASSLPVGEQYF	TGTGCCAGCAGCCTCCCAGTGGGGGAGCAGTACTTC
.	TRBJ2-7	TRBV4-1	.	CASSQDQGSTAYEQYF	TGCGCCAGCAGCCAAGATCAGGGTTCAACCGCCTACGAGCAGTACTTC
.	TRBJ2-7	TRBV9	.	CASSVDLRGTSEQYF	TGTGCCAGCAGCGTAGATCTCAGGGGAACGTCCGAGCAGTACTTC
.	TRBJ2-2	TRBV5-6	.	CASSRASGDTGELFF	TGTGCCAGCAGCAGGGCGTCGGGAGACACCGGGGAGCTGTTTTTT
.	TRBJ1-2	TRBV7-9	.	CASSLSRGYTF	TGTGCCAGCAGCTTATCACGTGGCTACACCTTC
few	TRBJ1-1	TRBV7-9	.	CASSLPPGVTEAFF	TGTGCCAGCAGCTTGCCACCAGGGGTCACTGAAGCTTTCTTT
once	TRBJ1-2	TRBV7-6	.	CASSLGPPYGYTF	TGTGCCAGCAGCTTAGGGCCCCCCTATGGCTACACCTTC
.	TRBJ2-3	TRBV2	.	CASSAVVTSTDTQYF	TGTGCCAGCAGTGCAGTGGTAACTAGCACAGATACGCAGTATTTT
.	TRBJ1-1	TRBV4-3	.	CASSQASNSDTEAFF	TGCGCCAGCAGCCAAGCTAGTAACAGTGACACTGAAGCTTTCTTT
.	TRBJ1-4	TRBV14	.	CASSQDRARAGGEKLFF	TGTGCCAGCAGCCAAGATCGGGCCAGGGCAGGCGGGGAAAAACTGTTTTTT
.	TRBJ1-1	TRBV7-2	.	CASSPQGDTEAFF	TGTGCCAGCAGCCCGCAAGGGGACACTGAAGCTTTCTTT
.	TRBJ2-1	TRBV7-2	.	CASSLATSGGYEQFF	TGTGCCAGCAGCTTAGCGACTAGTGGAGGCTATGAGCAGTTCTTC
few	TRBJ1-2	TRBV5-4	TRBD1	CASSRTGDYGYTF	TGTGCCAGCAGCCGGACAGGGGACTATGGCTACACCTTC
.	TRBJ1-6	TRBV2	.	CASSARESPLHF	TGTGCCAGCAGTGCTAGGGAGTCACCCCTCCACTTT
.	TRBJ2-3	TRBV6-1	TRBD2	CASSEVSGGPDTQYF	TGTGCCAGCAGTGAAGTTAGCGGGGGGCCAGATACGCAGTATTTT
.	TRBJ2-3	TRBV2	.	CASTGDQANTQYF	TGTGCCAGCACAGGGGACCAGGCGAATACGCAGTATTTT
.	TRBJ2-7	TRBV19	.	CASMFGRYEQYF	TGTGCCAGTATGTTTGGGAGGTACGAGCAGTACTTC
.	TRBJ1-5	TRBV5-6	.	CASSTGGARQPQHF	TGTGCCAGCAGCACCGGGGGGGCGCGTCAGCCCCAGCATTTT
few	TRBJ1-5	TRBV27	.	CASSLALGQPQHF	TGTGCCAGCAGCTTGGCCCTCGGACAGCCCCAGCATTTT
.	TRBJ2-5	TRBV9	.	CASSVEGTTRETQYF	TGTGCCAGCAGCGTAGAAGGGACAACCCGAGAGACCCAGTACTTC
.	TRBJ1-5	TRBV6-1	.	CASSEQGIGNQPQHF	TGTGCCAGCAGTGAACAGGGGATCGGCAATCAGCCCCAGCATTTT
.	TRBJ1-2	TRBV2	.	CASSSPTDNYGYTF	TGTGCCAGCAGTTCTCCCACGGACAACTATGGCTACACCTTC
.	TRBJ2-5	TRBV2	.	CASRGDQETQYF	TGTGCCAGCAGGGGGGATCAAGAGACCCAGTACTTC
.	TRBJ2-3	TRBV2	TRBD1	CASSGDRELDTQYF	TGTGCCAGCAGTGGGGACAGGGAATTAGATACGCAGTATTTT
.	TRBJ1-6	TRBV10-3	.	CAIKGPDGSPLHF	TGTGCCATCAAGGGGCCCGATGGATCACCCCTCCACTTT
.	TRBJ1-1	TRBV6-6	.	CASRGGRNTEAFF	TGTGCCAGCAGGGGGGGGAGGAACACTGAAGCTTTCTTT
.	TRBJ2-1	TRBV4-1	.	CASSQSRLVANYNEQFF	TGCGCCAGCAGCCAATCCAGACTAGTGGCGAACTACAATGAGCAGTTCTTC
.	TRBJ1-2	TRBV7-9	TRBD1	CASSSEQGLWNYGYTF	TGTGCCAGCAGCTCAGAACAGGGGCTCTGGAACTATGGCTACACCTTC